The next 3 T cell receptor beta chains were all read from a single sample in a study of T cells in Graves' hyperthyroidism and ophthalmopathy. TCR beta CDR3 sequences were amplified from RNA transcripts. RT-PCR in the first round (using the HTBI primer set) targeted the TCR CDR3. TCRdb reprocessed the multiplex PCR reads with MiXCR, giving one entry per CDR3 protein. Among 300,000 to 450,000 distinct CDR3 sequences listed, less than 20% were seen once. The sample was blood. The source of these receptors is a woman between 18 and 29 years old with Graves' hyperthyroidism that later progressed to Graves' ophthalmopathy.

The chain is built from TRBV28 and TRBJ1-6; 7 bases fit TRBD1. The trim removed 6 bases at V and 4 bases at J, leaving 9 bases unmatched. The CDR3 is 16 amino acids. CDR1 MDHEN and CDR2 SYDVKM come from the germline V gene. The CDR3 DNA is TGTGCCAGCAGGATACAGGGGTCGGGGTATAATTCACCCCTCCACTTT. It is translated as CASRIQGSGYNSPLHF.

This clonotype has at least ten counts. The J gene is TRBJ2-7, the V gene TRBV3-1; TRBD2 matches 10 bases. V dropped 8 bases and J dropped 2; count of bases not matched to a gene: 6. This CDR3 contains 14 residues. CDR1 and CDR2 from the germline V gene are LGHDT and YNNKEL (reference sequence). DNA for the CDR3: TGTGCCAGCGGAACTAGCGGGGCCACCTACGAGCAGTACTTC. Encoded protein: CASGTSGATYEQYF.

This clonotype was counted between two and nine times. DNA for the CDR3: TGTGCCAGTAGTAAGGAGGGCATCCTCACAGATACGCAGTATTTT. This gives the protein CASSKEGILTDTQYF. The rearrangement joins TRBV19 to TRBJ2-3; D perhaps matches TRBD2 (6 bases). Looked up from germline, CDR1 is LNHDA and CDR2 is SQIVND (reference sequence). There are 15 residues in the CDR3. Trimming cost V 4 bases and J 2 bases, with 13 bases left between them.